A single sample gave rise to the 16 T cell receptor beta chains below, sequenced in a study of blood T cells in healthy people across ages. Alongside a J-beta primer mix, a sample-barcoded 5' primer served in a second PCR lasting about 7 to 12 cycles. MiXCR was run by TCRdb on the 5' RACE reads, yielding one entry per CDR3 protein. The sample yields over 1,500,000 distinct CDR3 sequences, around 48% seen once. Sequences were obtained from blood. These receptor sequences come from a woman between 40 and 50 years old in good health.

This clonotype was recorded a few times. The rearrangement links TRBV7-2 to TRBJ2-1, with 7 nucleotides matching TRBD2. Germline V gives CDR1 SGHTA, CDR2 FQGNSA. V shed 1 base, J shed 3 bases, and the junction held 6 bases outside the gene matches. The CDR3 covers 16 residues. The CDR3 region is CASSLGGGSIYNEQFF. In nucleotides, the CDR3 is TGTGCCAGCAGCTTAGGCGGGGGATCAATCTACAATGAGCAGTTCTTC.

This clonotype was detected only a few times. The gene calls are TRBV7-2 and TRBJ2-1, with TRBD1 matching 7 bases. Germline V gene lookup returns CDR1 SGHTA and CDR2 FQGNSA. The CDR3 is 15 residues long. J gave up 2 bases and V 3 bases, and 4 bases lay outside the gene matches. The CDR3 sequence: CASSFGGQAYNEQFF. The CDR3 DNA reads TGTGCCAGCAGCTTTGGCGGACAGGCCTACAATGAGCAGTTCTTC.

This sequence joins TRBV28 and TRBJ2-5; D call uncertain. In germline, CDR1 is MDHEN, CDR2 SYDVKM. V was cut by 6 bases and J by 5 bases, with 13 bases left in between. This CDR3 is built from 13 residues. The CDR3 DNA follows: TGTGCCAGCAGGCGATCAGACGGGGAGACCCAGTACTTC. The encoded protein is CASRRSDGETQYF.

This chain connects TRBV7-2 to TRBJ2-5; 13 nucleotides agree with TRBD2. This CDR3 contains 17 residues. The junction had 7 bases not matched to a gene; V was cut back by 1 base and J by 5 bases. Germline V gene lookup returns CDR1 SGHTA and CDR2 FQGNSA. CDR3 DNA: TGTGCCAGCAGCTTAGTAGGGACTAGCGGGAAGGGGGAGACCCAGTACTTC. It encodes CASSLVGTSGKGETQYF.

CDR3 sequence: CASSQELEGDPTDTQYF. The CDR3 DNA reads TGCGCCAGCAGCCAAGAATTGGAGGGGGACCCCACAGATACGCAGTATTTT. The rearrangement uses TRBV4-3 and TRBJ2-3, with D possibly called TRBD1 or TRBD2 (6 bases each). V lost 0 bases and J lost 2, with 15 bases in between. This CDR3 comprises 17 residues. CDR1 is LGHNA and CDR2 is YSLEER in the germline V gene.

The chain couples TRBV7-2 to TRBJ2-4; the D gene could be TRBD1 or TRBD2 (5 bases each). CDR1 is SGHTA and CDR2 is FQGNSA in the germline V gene. CDR3 size: 16 residues. V was clipped by 5 bases and J by 2 bases, with 16 bases between them. CDR3 sequence reads: CASSPYLEGPKNIQYF. The CDR3 DNA follows: TGTGCCAGCAGCCCGTACCTAGAGGGGCCCAAAAACATTCAGTACTTC.

This clonotype occurred many times. V and J are TRBV7-2 and TRBJ2-5, with a possible D match to TRBD2 (7 bases). V was pared by 1 base and J by 5 bases, with 20 bases between. Germline V lookup: CDR1 SGHTA, CDR2 FQGNSA. The CDR3 has 17 amino acids. This CDR3 reads CASSLGGSGGHRETQYF. The CDR3, as DNA: TGTGCCAGCAGCTTAGGCGGTTCGGGGGGCCATCGGGAGACCCAGTACTTC.

The rearrangement joins TRBV4-3 to TRBJ2-1; 15 positions agree with TRBD2. CDR1 and CDR2 (germline): LGHNA, YSLEER. This CDR3 spans 18 amino acids. V was clipped by 0 bases and J by 9 bases; unmatched bases: 9. The CDR3 region has the DNA TGCGCCAGCAGCCAAGACATCCGGACTAGCGGGGGGGCGACTGAGCAGTTCTTC. This encodes CASSQDIRTSGGATEQFF.

This clonotype was seen a single time. The chain has TRBV28 and TRBJ1-2; D unclear. Deletions cut 4 bases from V and 3 bases from J, with 12 bases between. The CDR3 runs 14 residues. The germline CDR1 and CDR2 sequences are MDHEN and SYDVKM. CDR3 region: CASSSRGVHYGYTF. Written as DNA, the CDR3 is TGTGCCAGCAGTTCCCGCGGCGTCCACTATGGCTACACCTTC.

V usage is TRBV7-2 and J usage is TRBJ1-1, with TRBD1 matching over 8 bases. This CDR3 region has 15 residues. Looked up from germline, CDR1 is SGHTA and CDR2 is FQGNSA. The trim removed 5 bases at V and 7 bases at J, leaving 12 bases unmatched. The CDR3 nucleotides read TGTGCCAGCAGCCGCTACAGGGGGGGGGCTGGTGAAGCTTTCTTT. Protein product: CASSRYRGGAGEAFF.

The rearrangement uses TRBV7-2 and TRBJ2-1; 10 bases fit TRBD2. Germline CDR1 is SGHTA and CDR2 is FQGNSA. V shed 1 base, J shed 2 bases, and the junction held 2 bases outside the gene matches. The CDR3 sequence is 16 residues long. The CDR3 region is CASSLDLAGAYNEQFF. The CDR3 nucleotides read TGTGCCAGCAGCTTAGATCTAGCGGGGGCCTACAATGAGCAGTTCTTC.

The rearrangement uses TRBV3-1 and TRBJ2-2; possibly TRBD1 for D (5 bases). V was pared by 4 bases and J by 0 bases, with 9 bases between. Germline V CDR1 and CDR2: LGHDT, YNNKEL (reference sequence). The CDR3 runs 15 residues. The CDR3 DNA sequence: TGTGCCAGCAGCCTCGGACACTCGAACACCGGGGAGCTGTTTTTT. The encoded protein is CASSLGHSNTGELFF.

This clonotype showed up just a few times. The chain uses TRBV28 and TRBJ2-7; 10 bases fit TRBD2. V shed 5 bases and J 3 bases; nucleotides not matched to a gene: 7. CDR1 and CDR2 (germline): MDHEN, SYDVKM. The CDR3 sequence is 15 residues long. CDR3 sequence reads: CASSISSGGLYEQYF. The CDR3 DNA is TGTGCCAGCAGTATCAGTAGCGGGGGGCTCTACGAGCAGTACTTC.

This clonotype was detected only a few times. The chain joins TRBV7-6 to TRBJ1-2; no clear D gene. CDR3 length: 16 residues. Germline V lookup: CDR1 SGHVS, CDR2 FNYEAQ. Trimming cost V 7 bases and J 1 base, with 19 bases left between them. CDR3 in amino acids: CASILSWPVLNYGYTF. The CDR3 DNA sequence: TGTGCCAGCATCCTCTCGTGGCCAGTTCTTAACTATGGCTACACCTTC.

The chain joins TRBV7-2 to TRBJ2-3; D possibly matches TRBD1 or TRBD2 (5 bases each). Germline values: CDR1 SGHTA, CDR2 FQGNSA. V lost 3 bases and J lost 3, with 10 bases in between. CDR3 size: 14 residues. CDR3 DNA: TGTGCCAGCAGCTTTGAGGGACCGACAGATACGCAGTATTTT. It codes for CASSFEGPTDTQYF.

The rearrangement uses TRBV14 and TRBJ1-1; D unresolved. Trimming removed 2 bases at V and 1 base at J, with 11 bases between. From germline, CDR1 is SGHDN and CDR2 FVKESK. The CDR3 sequence is 15 residues long. The CDR3 DNA reads as TGTGCCAGCAGCCAAATGCAGGTAGGGAACACTGAAGCTTTCTTT. This gives the protein CASSQMQVGNTEAFF.